This T cell receptor beta chain was captured in a study of CD8 T cells in Susac syndrome. cDNA came from approximately 0.5 to 1 ug RNA primed by random hexamers. TCRdb called the immunoSEQ multiplex PCR reads again in MiXCR, with one record for every CDR3 protein. The top ten clones hold roughly 0.21% of a sample with around 300,000 distinct CDR3 sequences, 70% to 90% of them seen once. V was shortened by 0 bases and J by 10 bases, with 16 bases between the two germline ends. The CDR3 has 15 amino acids. Germline loops: CDR1 MGHRA, CDR2 YSYEKL. The origin of this receptor is a human donor with multiple sclerosis. The sample taken for sequencing was CD8+ T cells from PBMCs. The chain employs TRBV4-1 and TRBJ2-1; D is unresolved. The CDR3 bases are TGCGCCAGCAGCCAAGATGGCGGCCTCTACAGAGAGCAGTTCTTC. It translates to CASSQDGGLYREQFF.